Below are 6 T cell receptor beta chains sequenced from a single sample in a study of cytomegalovirus exposure and HLA in healthy donors. Researchers ran the PCR with 60 Vbeta and 13 Jbeta primers. The table came from immunoSEQ multiplex PCR; TCRdb's copy has only in-frame clones and leaves some out. The table records around 71,000 clones, about 64% of them present only once. The specimen sequenced was PBMCs. The receptors here all came from a young man in good health and CMV-seropositive.

The chain employs TRBV25-1 and TRBJ2-2; weak D call: TRBD2 (6 bases). Germline values: CDR1 MGHDK, CDR2 SYGVNS. The CDR3 contains 13 residues. V gave up 7 bases and J gave up 7 bases, with 13 bases separating them. The CDR3 region is CASTYLGGGELFF. In DNA, the CDR3 is TGTGCCAGCACCTACTTGGGAGGCGGGGAGCTGTTTTTT. Based on the CDR3 plus reference TRBV25-1 and TRBJ2-2, the full variable domain is EADIYQTPRYLVIGTGKKITLECSQTMGHDKMYWYQQDPGMELHLIHYSYGVNSTEKGDLSSESTVSRIRTEHFPLTLESARPSHTSQYLCASTYLGGGELFFGEGSRLTVL.

The rearrangement joins TRBV19 to TRBJ2-1; 7 nucleotides line up with TRBD2. Germline V gives CDR1 LNHDA, CDR2 SQIVND (reference sequence). The CDR3 loop spans 14 amino acids. V lost 1 base to trimming and J lost 9 bases; unmatched junction nucleotides: 6. As DNA, the CDR3 is TGTGCCAGTAGTATAGTTGCGGGAGTCGGTGAGCAGTTCTTC. It encodes CASSIVAGVGEQFF. The variable domain in full, with the rest retrieved from reference TRBV19 and TRBJ2-1, is DGGITQSPKYLFRKEGQNVTLSCEQNLNHDAMYWYRQDPGQGLRLIYYSQIVNDFQKGDIAEGYSVSREKKESFPLTVTSAQKNPTAFYLCASSIVAGVGEQFFGPGTRLTVL.

J is TRBJ1-1 and V is TRBV14; D remains unclear. This CDR3 has 14 residues. In germline, CDR1 is SGHDN, CDR2 FVKESK. The ends were cut back, 0 bases at V and 6 bases at J, with 11 bases in the middle. As DNA, the CDR3 is TGTGCCAGCAGCCAAGAAAGAGAGGTCCCTGAAGCTTTCTTT. Its protein product is CASSQEREVPEAFF.

The chain is built from TRBV14 and TRBJ2-7; TRBD2 might be the D (5 bases). Germline V gene lookup returns CDR1 SGHDN and CDR2 FVKESK. V dropped 2 bases and J dropped 5 bases, with 16 bases sitting between them. This CDR3 has 15 residues. The CDR3 DNA reads as TGTGCCAGCAGCCAAAGCAGGACTTCTATCGACGAGCAGTACTTC. It encodes CASSQSRTSIDEQYF.

V gene TRBV2 combines with J gene TRBJ1-5, with TRBD1 matching over 7 bases. Germline trimming cut 7 bases from V and 9 bases from J; bases unmatched to any gene: 24. CDR1 and CDR2 from the germline V gene are SNHLY and FYNNEI. The CDR3 runs to 18 residues. CDR3 sequence: CASNLRAGGLLRDRPQHF. The CDR3 DNA is TGTGCCAGCAATCTTCGTGCAGGGGGTTTATTGAGGGATCGGCCCCAGCATTTT.

The rearrangement links TRBV9 to TRBJ2-3, with D maybe TRBD2 (5 bases). CDR1 and CDR2 from the germline V gene are SGDLS and YYNGEE. The CDR3 is 17 amino acids. Deletions cut 1 base from V and 3 bases from J, with 18 bases between. The CDR3 protein is CASSVNGGSLETDTQYF. The CDR3 DNA is TGTGCCAGCAGCGTAAATGGCGGGTCCTTGGAGACAGATACGCAGTATTTT.